This T cell receptor (beta chain) is from a study of T cell responses to AZD1222 COVID-19 vaccine. As concerns this clone: Its antigen is not known.

The data were produced by immunoSEQ multiplex PCR, yet TCRdb's version contains in-frame clones alone and is incomplete. This sample has 65,000 to 75,000 clones, with roughly 82% found just once. Study conclusions and caveats: Spike-specific TCR breadth rose after two AZD1222 doses, and depth rose as well. Donors in the cohort were predominantly white British and more often female, and clonal diversity was possibly underestimated.

V shed 7 bases and J 5 bases; nucleotides not matched to a gene: 2. The CDR3 spans 13 residues. CDR1 is LNHDA, CDR2 SQIVND, per germline (reference sequence). The chain couples TRBV19 to TRBJ2-3, with 11 bases lining up with TRBD2. The sequencing used peripheral blood, collected on day 0 of AZD1222 vaccination. The receptor comes from an adult in good health. The CDR3 bases are TGTGCCAGTACTACTAGCGGGGGAGATACGCAGTATTTT. This gives the protein CASTTSGGDTQYF.